Each of the 5 T cell receptor beta chains below was sequenced from the same sample in a study of blood T cell repertoires in COVID-19. TCRdb's copy holds only in-frame clones and misses some; the assay was immunoSEQ multiplex PCR. The sample has some 75,000 clones, around 90% seen once; the top ten hold 6.9%. Sequencing was done on a sample of peripheral blood. These receptors all stem from a human donor in a cohort sampled during active COVID-19.

This clone turned up a few times. The gene calls are TRBV27 and TRBJ1-6; D might be TRBD1 (5 bases). CDR1 is MNHEY and CDR2 is SMNVEV in the germline V gene (reference sequence). V was shortened by 0 bases and J by 7 bases, with 13 bases between the two germline ends. The CDR3 loop spans 16 amino acids. The CDR3 DNA sequence: TGTGCCAGCAGTTTATCGACTGGGGCTGGCAATTCACCCCTCCACTTT. It codes for CASSLSTGAGNSPLHF.

The chain links TRBV5-1 to TRBJ2-7; 7 bases line up with TRBD1. The V gene end was trimmed by 0 bases and the J gene end by 0 bases; junction bases not matched to a gene: 3. Germline CDR1 reads SGHRS; CDR2 reads YFSETQ. CDR3 length: 15 residues. CDR3 sequence (DNA): TGCGCCAGCAGCTTGGGACAGGGCGTCTCCTACGAGCAGTACTTC. Translation: CASSLGQGVSYEQYF. Variable domain in full (rest from reference TRBV5-1 and TRBJ2-7): KAGVTQTPRYLIKTRGQQVTLSCSPISGHRSVSWYQQTPGQGLQFLFEYFSETQRNKGNFPGRFSGRQFSNSRSEMNVSTLELGDSALYLCASSLGQGVSYEQYFGPGTRLTVT.

A word on this clone: The CDR3 does not end in the conserved phenylalanine or tryptophan, so this is likely a read error. The DNA is left out, because the CDR3 cannot be placed on it with certainty; the CDR3 is given as TCRdb lists it. The chain uses TRBV7-2 and TRBJ1-2; the table's D call, TRBD1, has no DNA check behind it. 13 amino acids form the CDR3, both terminal residues included. Germline lookup yields CDR1 SGHTA and CDR2 FQGNSA. CDR3 amino acids: CASSQALEPPYLI.

The rearrangement joins TRBV29-1 to TRBJ1-2, with 9 nucleotides matching TRBD1. The V and J ends lost 7 bases and 4 bases, in that order; junction bases with no gene match: 7. Germline CDR1 and CDR2: SQVTM and ANQGSEA. This CDR3 spans 13 amino acids. In DNA form, the CDR3 reads TGCAGCGGGGGACAGGGTGTCGGCTATGGCTACACCTTC. Residues: CSGGQGVGYGYTF.

The rearrangement uses TRBV13 and TRBJ1-2, with 7 bases identical to TRBD1. Germline loops: CDR1 PRHDT, CDR2 FYEKMQ (reference sequence). The CDR3 runs to 16 residues. Trimming took 3 bases from V and 2 from J; bases not matched to a gene: 9. The CDR3 DNA reads TGTGCCAGCAGCTTCTTTACCCCGGGACAGAACTATGGCTACACCTTC. Translating it yields CASSFFTPGQNYGYTF.